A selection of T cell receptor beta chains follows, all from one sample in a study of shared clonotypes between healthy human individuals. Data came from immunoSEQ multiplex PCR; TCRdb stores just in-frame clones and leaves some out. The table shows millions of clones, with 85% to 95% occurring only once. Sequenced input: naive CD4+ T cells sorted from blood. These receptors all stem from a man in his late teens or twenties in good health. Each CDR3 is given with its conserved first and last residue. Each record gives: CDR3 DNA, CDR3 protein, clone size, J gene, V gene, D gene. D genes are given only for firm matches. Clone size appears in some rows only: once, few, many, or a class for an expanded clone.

CDR3 DNA: TGTGCCAGCAGCTTTCCGGAGTCACCCCTCCACTTT; CDR3 protein: CASSFPESPLHF; clone size: -; J gene: TRBJ1-6; V gene: TRBV11-2; D gene: -
CDR3 DNA: TGTGCCATCAGTGATCTTACTGAGCAGTACTTC; CDR3 protein: CAISDLTEQYF; clone size: -; J gene: TRBJ2-7; V gene: TRBV10-3; D gene: -
CDR3 DNA: TGTGCCAGCAGCTTGGGGACTAGCGGGGATTACGAGCAGTACTTC; CDR3 protein: CASSLGTSGDYEQYF; clone size: -; J gene: TRBJ2-7; V gene: TRBV5-4; D gene: TRBD2
CDR3 DNA: TGTGCCAGCAGTATATCAGGGTACACCGGGGAGCTGTTTTTT; CDR3 protein: CASSISGYTGELFF; clone size: few; J gene: TRBJ2-2; V gene: TRBV7-8; D gene: -
CDR3 DNA: TGTGCCAGCAGCTTAGGGCCCAGGCTAGCCGGAGAGACCCAGTACTTC; CDR3 protein: CASSLGPRLAGETQYF; clone size: -; J gene: TRBJ2-5; V gene: TRBV7-2; D gene: -
CDR3 DNA: TGTGCCAGCAGCTTAGGAGGGGGGCTGGATACGCAGTATTTT; CDR3 protein: CASSLGGGLDTQYF; clone size: -; J gene: TRBJ2-3; V gene: TRBV11-3; D gene: -
CDR3 DNA: TGTGCCAGCAGTGAAAATAGAGGGTATGAGCAGTTCTTC; CDR3 protein: CASSENRGYEQFF; clone size: -; J gene: TRBJ2-1; V gene: TRBV6-1; D gene: -
CDR3 DNA: TGTGCCAGTAGCCAAATAGGCAGCCTAGGACAAGAGACCCAGTACTTC; CDR3 protein: CASSQIGSLGQETQYF; clone size: -; J gene: TRBJ2-5; V gene: TRBV19; D gene: -
CDR3 DNA: TGTGCCAGCAGTTTGAGTAGCGGGTTCAACGAGCAGTACTTC; CDR3 protein: CASSLSSGFNEQYF; clone size: -; J gene: TRBJ2-7; V gene: TRBV7-9; D gene: TRBD2
CDR3 DNA: TGTGCCAGCAGCTTGGCCGGGGTGTATGGAGAAAAACTGTTTTTT; CDR3 protein: CASSLAGVYGEKLFF; clone size: -; J gene: TRBJ1-4; V gene: TRBV5-4; D gene: -
CDR3 DNA: TGTGCCAGCAGCCCTATTGGTCCTTACGAGCAGTACTTC; CDR3 protein: CASSPIGPYEQYF; clone size: -; J gene: TRBJ2-7; V gene: TRBV5-6; D gene: -
CDR3 DNA: TGTGCCAGCAGCTCCCGGACAGGACTCTCCTACGAGCAGTACTTC; CDR3 protein: CASSSRTGLSYEQYF; clone size: -; J gene: TRBJ2-7; V gene: TRBV11-2; D gene: TRBD1
CDR3 DNA: TGTGCCAGCAGAAGGACCGGGTACGAGCAGTACTTC; CDR3 protein: CASRRTGYEQYF; clone size: -; J gene: TRBJ2-7; V gene: TRBV27; D gene: -
CDR3 DNA: TGTGCCAGCAGCCGGGGGACAGCTGCCACTGAAGCTTTCTTT; CDR3 protein: CASSRGTAATEAFF; clone size: -; J gene: TRBJ1-1; V gene: TRBV4-2; D gene: TRBD1
CDR3 DNA: TGTGCCAGCAGCCCTAGGATCTCTGGAAACACCATATATTTT; CDR3 protein: CASSPRISGNTIYF; clone size: -; J gene: TRBJ1-3; V gene: TRBV7-8; D gene: -
CDR3 DNA: TGTGCCAGTAGGTTAGCGGGGGGGCCCGTTGCTGAGCAGTTCTTC; CDR3 protein: CASRLAGGPVAEQFF; clone size: -; J gene: TRBJ2-1; V gene: TRBV19; D gene: TRBD2
CDR3 DNA: TGTGCCAGCAGACTTGACAGGGTTCCTAACTATGGCTACACCTTC; CDR3 protein: CASRLDRVPNYGYTF; clone size: -; J gene: TRBJ1-2; V gene: TRBV6-5; D gene: TRBD1
CDR3 DNA: TGCGCCAGCAGCCAAGTGGGGAGAAGGTCCGGGAGCAATCAGCCCCAGCATTTT; CDR3 protein: CASSQVGRRSGSNQPQHF; clone size: -; J gene: TRBJ1-5; V gene: TRBV4-1; D gene: -
CDR3 DNA: TGTGCCAGCAGCGTAGGTGGTGAGCAGTTCTTC; CDR3 protein: CASSVGGEQFF; clone size: -; J gene: TRBJ2-1; V gene: TRBV9; D gene: -
CDR3 DNA: TGCGCCACTAAGGAGCGGGATGGTATGGAGCAGTTCTTC; CDR3 protein: CATKERDGMEQFF; clone size: -; J gene: TRBJ2-1; V gene: TRBV5-1; D gene: TRBD2
CDR3 DNA: TGTGCCAGCAGCTTAGGGTCCCCAGGGTTCTTGAGCAATCAGCCCCAGCATTTT; CDR3 protein: CASSLGSPGFLSNQPQHF; clone size: -; J gene: TRBJ1-5; V gene: TRBV7-2; D gene: -
CDR3 DNA: TGTGCCAGCAGTGAAATGGGGGGCCGGGTGGAGGAGCAGTACTTC; CDR3 protein: CASSEMGGRVEEQYF; clone size: -; J gene: TRBJ2-7; V gene: TRBV6-1; D gene: -
CDR3 DNA: TGCGCCAGCAACGGACAGGGGGCAGATACGCAGTATTTT; CDR3 protein: CASNGQGADTQYF; clone size: -; J gene: TRBJ2-3; V gene: TRBV5-1; D gene: TRBD1
CDR3 DNA: TGTGCCACCCGGGAGGGGGGACTAGCGCTAATCACAGATACGCAGTATTTT; CDR3 protein: CATREGGLALITDTQYF; clone size: -; J gene: TRBJ2-3; V gene: TRBV2; D gene: TRBD2
CDR3 DNA: TGCGCCAGCAGCTTGCGACCAGGGGGCAGTGGCAATCAGCCCCAGCATTTT; CDR3 protein: CASSLRPGGSGNQPQHF; clone size: -; J gene: TRBJ1-5; V gene: TRBV5-1; D gene: TRBD1
CDR3 DNA: TGCGCCAGCAGAGCCGGGACTAGCGGGACTGGGGAGCTGTTTTTT; CDR3 protein: CASRAGTSGTGELFF; clone size: once; J gene: TRBJ2-2; V gene: TRBV5-1; D gene: TRBD2
CDR3 DNA: TGTGCCAGCAGTGAGACGGACAGGGGGCAAACTGAAGCTTTCTTT; CDR3 protein: CASSETDRGQTEAFF; clone size: once; J gene: TRBJ1-1; V gene: TRBV2; D gene: TRBD1
CDR3 DNA: TGCGCCAGCAGCTTTTGGTATTCAGACACTGAAGCTTTCTTT; CDR3 protein: CASSFWYSDTEAFF; clone size: -; J gene: TRBJ1-1; V gene: TRBV5-1; D gene: -
CDR3 DNA: TGTGCCAGCAGCCTTAGCGGGACGGAGACCCAGTACTTC; CDR3 protein: CASSLSGTETQYF; clone size: -; J gene: TRBJ2-5; V gene: TRBV7-2; D gene: TRBD2
CDR3 DNA: TGTGCCTGGAGTGTACAAATAGGACGGGACTACAACTACGAGCAGTACTTC; CDR3 protein: CAWSVQIGRDYNYEQYF; clone size: -; J gene: TRBJ2-7; V gene: TRBV30; D gene: TRBD2
CDR3 DNA: TGTGCCGTCCGACAGGGGGCGAACACTGAAGCTTTCTTT; CDR3 protein: CAVRQGANTEAFF; clone size: -; J gene: TRBJ1-1; V gene: TRBV28; D gene: TRBD1
CDR3 DNA: TGTGCCAGCAGTCAGAGAACAGGGTTAGGCAACACCATATATTTT; CDR3 protein: CASSQRTGLGNTIYF; clone size: few; J gene: TRBJ1-3; V gene: TRBV7-9; D gene: -
CDR3 DNA: TGTGCCAGCAGCTTAGGGGTTCAGGGGGCTCGGGTTCAGCCCCAGCATTTT; CDR3 protein: CASSLGVQGARVQPQHF; clone size: -; J gene: TRBJ1-5; V gene: TRBV7-9; D gene: TRBD1
CDR3 DNA: TGTGCCAGCACCAACGAACAAAATGGCTACACCTTC; CDR3 protein: CASTNEQNGYTF; clone size: -; J gene: TRBJ1-2; V gene: TRBV6-5; D gene: -
CDR3 DNA: TGTGCCTGGAGTGTGGGGACGAACACTGAAGCTTTCTTT; CDR3 protein: CAWSVGTNTEAFF; clone size: once; J gene: TRBJ1-1; V gene: TRBV30; D gene: -
CDR3 DNA: TGTGCCAGCAGCTTGAGGCTTGTCTATGGCTACACCTTC; CDR3 protein: CASSLRLVYGYTF; clone size: -; J gene: TRBJ1-2; V gene: TRBV7-2; D gene: -
CDR3 DNA: TGTGCCAGCGCTCTGGGGAGCTACAATGAGCAGTTCTTC; CDR3 protein: CASALGSYNEQFF; clone size: once; J gene: TRBJ2-1; V gene: TRBV7-9; D gene: -
CDR3 DNA: TGCGCCAGCAGCTTGGCCCAGGGCCAATACAATGAGCAGTTCTTC; CDR3 protein: CASSLAQGQYNEQFF; clone size: -; J gene: TRBJ2-1; V gene: TRBV5-1; D gene: -
CDR3 DNA: TGTGCCAGCAGCGTAGGGCAAACAGGGGCAGGAAACACCATATATTTT; CDR3 protein: CASSVGQTGAGNTIYF; clone size: -; J gene: TRBJ1-3; V gene: TRBV9; D gene: TRBD1
CDR3 DNA: TGTGCCAGCAGTCGCGGGGGAACTGGGGCCAACGTCCTGACTTTC; CDR3 protein: CASSRGGTGANVLTF; clone size: -; J gene: TRBJ2-6; V gene: TRBV11-2; D gene: TRBD2
CDR3 DNA: TGTGCCAGCAGCACCAGACAGGGTAGGGATTCACCCCTCCACTTT; CDR3 protein: CASSTRQGRDSPLHF; clone size: -; J gene: TRBJ1-6; V gene: TRBV11-2; D gene: TRBD1
CDR3 DNA: TGTGCCAGCAGCTTATCAGTTCAGATAGCGGCGTACAATGAGCAGTTCTTC; CDR3 protein: CASSLSVQIAAYNEQFF; clone size: -; J gene: TRBJ2-1; V gene: TRBV7-9; D gene: -
CDR3 DNA: TGTGCCAGCAGCAGAACAGGGGGCTATTCACCCCTCCACTTT; CDR3 protein: CASSRTGGYSPLHF; clone size: -; J gene: TRBJ1-6; V gene: TRBV27; D gene: TRBD1
CDR3 DNA: TGTGCCAGCAGCGTCTACCGGGAGGGCCCCTACAATGAGCAGTTCTTC; CDR3 protein: CASSVYREGPYNEQFF; clone size: -; J gene: TRBJ2-1; V gene: TRBV9; D gene: TRBD2
CDR3 DNA: TGTGCCTGGAGTGGACTAGCGGGTTTCACAGATACGCAGTATTTT; CDR3 protein: CAWSGLAGFTDTQYF; clone size: -; J gene: TRBJ2-3; V gene: TRBV30; D gene: TRBD2
CDR3 DNA: TGTGCCAGCAGTGTAGGACAGGGGAATAGAAATGAAAAACTGTTTTTT; CDR3 protein: CASSVGQGNRNEKLFF; clone size: -; J gene: TRBJ1-4; V gene: TRBV6-1; D gene: TRBD1
CDR3 DNA: TGTGCAACAGGGGAGGAACCGAACACTGAAGCTTTCTTT; CDR3 protein: CATGEEPNTEAFF; clone size: -; J gene: TRBJ1-1; V gene: TRBV6-1; D gene: TRBD1
CDR3 DNA: TGTGCCAGCAGCCTAACTCAGGGGGGCAATCAGCCCCAGCATTTT; CDR3 protein: CASSLTQGGNQPQHF; clone size: -; J gene: TRBJ1-5; V gene: TRBV7-9; D gene: TRBD1